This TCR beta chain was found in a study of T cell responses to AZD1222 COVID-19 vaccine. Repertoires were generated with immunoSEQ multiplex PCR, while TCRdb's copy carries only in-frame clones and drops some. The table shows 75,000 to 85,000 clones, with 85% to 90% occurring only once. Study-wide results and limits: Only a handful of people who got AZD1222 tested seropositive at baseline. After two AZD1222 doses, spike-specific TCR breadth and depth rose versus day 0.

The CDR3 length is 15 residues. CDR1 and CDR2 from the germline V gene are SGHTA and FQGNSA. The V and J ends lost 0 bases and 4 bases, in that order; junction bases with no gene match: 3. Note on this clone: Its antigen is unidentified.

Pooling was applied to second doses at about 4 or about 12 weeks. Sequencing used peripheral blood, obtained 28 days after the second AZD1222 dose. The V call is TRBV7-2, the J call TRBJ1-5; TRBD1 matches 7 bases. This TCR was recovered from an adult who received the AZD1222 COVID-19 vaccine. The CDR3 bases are TGTGCCAGCAGCTTAGCGGTGACAGGGAATCAGCCCCAGCATTTT. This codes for CASSLAVTGNQPQHF.